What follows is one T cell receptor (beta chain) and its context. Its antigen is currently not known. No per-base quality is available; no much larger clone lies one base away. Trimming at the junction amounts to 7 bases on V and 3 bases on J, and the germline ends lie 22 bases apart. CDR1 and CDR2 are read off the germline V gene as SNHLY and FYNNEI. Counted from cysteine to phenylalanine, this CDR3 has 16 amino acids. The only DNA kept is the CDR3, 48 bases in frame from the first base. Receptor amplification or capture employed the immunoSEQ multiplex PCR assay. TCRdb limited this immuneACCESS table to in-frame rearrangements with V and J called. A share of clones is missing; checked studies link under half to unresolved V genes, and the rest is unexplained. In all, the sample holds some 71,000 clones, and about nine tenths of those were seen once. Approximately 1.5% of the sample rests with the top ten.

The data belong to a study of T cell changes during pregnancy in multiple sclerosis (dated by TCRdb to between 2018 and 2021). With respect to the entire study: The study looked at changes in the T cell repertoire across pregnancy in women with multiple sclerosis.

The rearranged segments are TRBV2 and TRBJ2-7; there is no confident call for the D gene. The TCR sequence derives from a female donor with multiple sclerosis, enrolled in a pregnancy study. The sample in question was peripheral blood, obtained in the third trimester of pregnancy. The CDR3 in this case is CASMTLLYDIRYEQYF. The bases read TGTGCCAGCATGACTCTCCTATACGATATTCGCTACGAGCAGTACTTC.